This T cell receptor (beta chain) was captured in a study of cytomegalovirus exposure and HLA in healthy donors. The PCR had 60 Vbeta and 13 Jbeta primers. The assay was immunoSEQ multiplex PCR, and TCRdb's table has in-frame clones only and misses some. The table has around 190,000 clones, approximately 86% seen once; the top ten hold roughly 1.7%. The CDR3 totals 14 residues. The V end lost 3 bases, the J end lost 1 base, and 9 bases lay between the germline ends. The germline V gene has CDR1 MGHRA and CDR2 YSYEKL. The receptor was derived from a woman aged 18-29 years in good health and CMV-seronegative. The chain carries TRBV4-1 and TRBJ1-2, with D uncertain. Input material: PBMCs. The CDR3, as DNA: TGCGCCAGCAGCCAGGGCACCTATAACTATGGCTACACCTTC. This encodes CASSQGTYNYGYTF.